Listed here are 21 T cell receptor beta chains from one sample, sequenced in a study of PD-1 blockade in classical Hodgkin lymphoma. The protocol was immunoSEQ multiplex PCR, while the TCRdb copy is restricted to in-frame clones and leaves out a portion. Of about 21,000 clones detected, about two thirds appear once; the ten largest clones hold approximately 6%. All trial patients relapsed after autologous stem cell transplantation. Here the sequenced sample was peripheral blood mononuclear cells (PBMCs), taken at baseline. The source is a human donor with classical Hodgkin lymphoma.

This clone came up a few times. The chain joins TRBV18 to TRBJ2-2; D gene ambiguous. This CDR3 comprises 16 residues. CDR1 is KGHSH and CDR2 is LQKENI in the germline V gene. The V end lost 1 base, the J end lost 8 bases, and 17 bases lay between the germline ends. The CDR3 region has the DNA TGTGCCAGCTCACCACAGGGTAGGACCGGCTTAGGGGAGCTGTTTTTT. Translating it yields CASSPQGRTGLGELFF.

The chain joins TRBV6-1 to TRBJ1-3; D unclear. The CDR3 has 15 residues. In germline, CDR1 is MNHNS, CDR2 SASEGT. V was pared by 0 bases and J by 0 bases, with 6 bases between. In DNA, the CDR3 is TGTGCCAGCAGTGAAGCGGCGGACTCTGGAAACACCATATATTTT. Encoded protein: CASSEAADSGNTIYF.

The CDR3 here is CSVKGQKSSYNEQFF. Here the CDR3 DNA reads TGCAGCGTTAAGGGACAGAAGAGCTCCTACAATGAGCAGTTCTTC. V is TRBV29-1 and J is TRBJ2-1, with 7 bases identical to TRBD1. The CDR3 runs 15 residues. The ends lost 5 bases at V and 0 bases at J; junction bases unmatched: 7. The germline V gene encodes CDR1 SQVTM and CDR2 ANQGSEA.

Only a few counts were recorded for this clone. The rearrangement joins TRBV7-2 to TRBJ1-5; TRBD1 matches 11 bases. The CDR3 is 18 amino acids. J gave up 2 bases and V 2 bases, and 8 bases lay outside the gene matches. Germline V gene data show CDR1 as SGHTA and CDR2 as FQGNSA. The CDR3, as DNA: TGTGCCAGCAGCTTATCCCCGAGGACAGGGGGCCGCAATCAGCCCCAGCATTTT. Its translation is CASSLSPRTGGRNQPQHF.

The chain links TRBV10-3 to TRBJ1-1; 9 bases line up with TRBD1. Germline-derived CDR1 and CDR2 are ENHRY and SYGVKD. There are 16 residues in the CDR3. The V and J ends lost 1 base and 1 base, in that order; junction bases with no gene match: 4. The CDR3 is CAISELGTGSNTEAFF. The CDR3 DNA reads as TGTGCCATCAGTGAGTTAGGGACAGGGTCGAACACTGAAGCTTTCTTT.

V gene TRBV10-3 combines with J gene TRBJ2-7, with a weak D call TRBD1 (5 bases). V lost 4 bases, J lost 5 bases, and 15 bases lay in between. The CDR3 runs to 14 residues. CDR1 is ENHRY, CDR2 SYGVKD, per germline. Here the CDR3 DNA reads TGTGCCATCAGTGCTGGGCAGGGCGTCGACGAGCAGTACTTC. Amino acids: CAISAGQGVDEQYF.

V usage is TRBV30 and J usage is TRBJ1-2; unclear D gene. The germline V gene has CDR1 GTSNPN and CDR2 SVGIG (reference sequence). This CDR3 is built from 12 residues. Trimming stripped 4 bases from V and 8 bases from J, with 14 bases between. The CDR3 sequence is CAWTSRAGGYTF. The CDR3 DNA reads as TGTGCCTGGACGTCCCGGGCGGGGGGCTACACCTTC. Together with reference TRBV30 and TRBJ1-2, the CDR3 gives the full variable domain: SQTIHQWPATLVQPVGSPLSLECTVEGTSNPNLYWYRQAAGRGLQLLFYSVGIGQISSEVPQNLSASRPQDRQFILSSKKLLLSDSGFYLCAWTSRAGGYTFGSGTRLTVV.

CDR3 loop: CASSLGRGGVYEQYF. The CDR3 coding sequence is TGTGCCAGCAGCTTAGGACGGGGGGGCGTGTACGAGCAGTACTTC. J is TRBJ2-7 and V is TRBV7-2; 8 bases line up with TRBD2. V lost 1 base, J lost 4 bases, and 6 bases stayed unmatched. The CDR3 extends over 15 amino acids. Per germline, CDR1 SGHTA and CDR2 FQGNSA.

The table lists this clone with a count of one. CDR3 amino acids: CSVRGTGEGYTF. The CDR3 DNA reads TGCAGCGTTAGGGGCACAGGGGAAGGCTACACCTTC. This chain uses TRBV29-1 with TRBJ1-2, with TRBD1 matching over 7 bases. This CDR3 has 12 residues. Germline V CDR1 and CDR2: SQVTM, ANQGSEA. V gave up 5 bases and J gave up 8 bases; unmatched junction bases: 8.

The gene calls are TRBV5-1 and TRBJ2-3; D is undetermined. V lost 5 bases, J lost 6 bases, and 7 bases lay in between. This CDR3 has 11 amino acids. Germline values: CDR1 SGHRS, CDR2 YFSETQ. As DNA, the CDR3 is TGCGCCAGCAGTAGCAGGGATACGCAGTATTTT. It yields the protein CASSSRDTQYF.

The V gene is TRBV7-7, the J gene TRBJ2-7, with 10 nucleotides matching TRBD1. Germline V gives CDR1 SSHAT, CDR2 FNYEAQ (reference sequence). Trimming removed 5 bases from V and 2 bases from J; junction bases left unmatched: 6. The CDR3 is 15 amino acids. CDR3 coding DNA: TGTGCCAGCAGCCTCGGACAGGGGGTTACCTACGAGCAGTACTTC. Translating gives CASSLGQGVTYEQYF. Complete variable domain (other parts from reference TRBV7-7 and TRBJ2-7): GAGVSQSPRYKVTKRGQDVTLRCDPISSHATLYWYQQALGQGPEFLTYFNYEAQPDKSGLPSDRFSAERPEGSISTLTIQRTEQRDSAMYRCASSLGQGVTYEQYFGPGTRLTVT.

The chain couples TRBV7-2 to TRBJ1-5; TRBD1 aligns across 9 bases. The CDR3 is 16 amino acids. V trimming: 5 bases; J trimming: 2 bases; junction bases outside the gene matches: 7. Looked up from germline, CDR1 is SGHTA and CDR2 is FQGNSA. This CDR3 reads CASSATGGAGNQPQHF. CDR3 bases: TGTGCCAGCAGCGCTACAGGGGGCGCCGGCAATCAGCCCCAGCATTTT.

The chain recombines TRBV7-2 with TRBJ2-7, with a possible D match to TRBD1 (5 bases). This CDR3 comprises 13 residues. Germline CDR1 is SGHTA and CDR2 is FQGNSA. Trimming stripped 6 bases from V and 2 bases from J, with 11 bases between. In nucleotides, the CDR3 is TGTGCCAGCAGTTCGGGCAGGGCCTACGAGCAGTACTTC. Translated, it gives CASSSGRAYEQYF.

The chain employs TRBV5-1 and TRBJ2-2; D is perhaps TRBD1 (6 bases). The length of the CDR3 is 15 residues. V was cut by 6 bases and J by 1 base, with 13 bases left in between. Per the germline V gene, CDR1 is SGHRS and CDR2 is YFSETQ. The chain's CDR3 is CASNALQGNTGELFF. In DNA, the CDR3 is TGCGCCAGCAACGCCCTACAGGGGAACACCGGGGAGCTGTTTTTT.

The gene calls are TRBV28 and TRBJ2-3, with 7 bases identical to TRBD2. This CDR3 has 14 amino acids. The trim removed 9 bases at V and 1 base at J, leaving 7 bases unmatched. CDR1 and CDR2 (germline): MDHEN, SYDVKM. Written as DNA, the CDR3 is TGTGCCAGTTTGGGGGGGTGGGGCACAGATACGCAGTATTTT. This gives the protein CASLGGWGTDTQYF.

This clone was seen a few times. The gene calls are TRBV27 and TRBJ2-1, with 8 bases lining up with TRBD1. V shed 5 bases, J shed 3 bases, and the junction held 3 bases outside the gene matches. The CDR3 runs 14 residues. CDR1 and CDR2 from the germline V gene are MNHEY and SMNVEV (reference sequence). For the CDR3, the DNA is TGTGCCAGCAGTCGACAGGGGTACTACAATGAGCAGTTCTTC. This codes for CASSRQGYYNEQFF.

This clone was counted only a few times. The chain uses TRBV4-2 and TRBJ2-7; D gene unclear. CDR3 length equals 15 residues. CDR1 and CDR2 (germline): LGHNA, YNFKEQ. V lost 0 bases, J lost 6 bases, and 15 bases lay in between. CDR3 loop: CASSQEWNQAAEQYF. In nucleotides, the CDR3 is TGTGCCAGCAGCCAAGAGTGGAACCAGGCTGCCGAGCAGTACTTC.

This clone was counted a single time. The J gene is TRBJ2-5, the V gene TRBV19; 7 bases are shared with TRBD2. Germline V gene data show CDR1 as LNHDA and CDR2 as SQIVND (reference sequence). The CDR3 is 12 residues long. Unmatched junction bases numbered 4, after V lost 10 bases and J lost 2 bases. Here the CDR3 DNA reads TGTGCCACACGGGGGGAGCAAGAGACCCAGTACTTC. It translates to CATRGEQETQYF. Based on the CDR3 plus reference TRBV19 and TRBJ2-5, the full variable domain is DGGITQSPKYLFRKEGQNVTLSCEQNLNHDAMYWYRQDPGQGLRLIYYSQIVNDFQKGDIAEGYSVSREKKESFPLTVTSAQKNPTAFYLCATRGEQETQYFGPGTRLLVL.

CDR3 sequence (DNA): TGTGCCAGCAGTACACCGCTCTCTGGAAACACCATATATTTT. It yields the protein CASSTPLSGNTIYF. This chain links TRBV25-1 with TRBJ1-3, with D hard to call. CDR3 size: 14 residues. Germline V CDR1 and CDR2: MGHDK, SYGVNS. V lost 5 bases and J lost 0, with 8 bases in between.

The CDR3 reads CASSLGAQSRTEAFF. DNA of the CDR3: TGTGCCAGCAGCTTAGGGGCGCAGAGCAGGACTGAAGCTTTCTTT. The chain carries TRBV5-8 and TRBJ1-1; D is perhaps TRBD1 (5 bases). Germline-derived CDR1 and CDR2 are SGHTS and YDEGEE. The CDR3 has 15 residues. With 2 bases removed from V and 5 bases from J, the gap between germline ends came to 16 bases. Supplemented by reference TRBV5-8 and TRBJ1-1, the full variable domain reads EAGVTQSPTHLIKTRGQQATLRCSPISGHTSVYWYQQALGLGLQFLLWYDEGEERNRGNFPPRFSGRQFPNYSSELNVNALELEDSALYLCASSLGAQSRTEAFFGQGTRLTVV.

V usage is TRBV25-1 and J usage is TRBJ1-4; D possibly corresponds to TRBD1 (6 bases). V lost 6 bases and J 0 bases, leaving 11 bases between the germline ends. From germline, CDR1 is MGHDK and CDR2 SYGVNS. The length of the CDR3 is 15 residues. The CDR3 loop is CASRGPGATNEKLFF. The CDR3 nucleotides are TGTGCCAGCAGGGGCCCAGGGGCAACTAATGAAAAACTGTTTTTT.